This T cell receptor (beta chain) was sequenced for a study of glioma-infiltrating T cells. General study results and limits: Very few CDR3 sequences were shared between tissue and blood.

This clonotype was detected only once. Its antigen is currently unknown. Using RNA template, CDR3s of TCR alpha and beta were amplified with iRepertoire arm-PCR. For one-step reverse transcription and amplification, roughly 85-450 ng of tissue mRNA or PBMC total RNA was used. MiXCR, applied by TCRdb to the multiplex PCR reads, yields one record per CDR3 protein. The data show fewer than 3,500 distinct CDR3 sequences, 33% seen once. The receptor comes from a human donor with low-grade glioma or glioblastoma, undergoing nonglioma brain surgery, or in good health (not recorded which). Material for sequencing was glioma tissue, nonneoplastic brain tissue, or PBMCs (not recorded which).

The CDR3 loop reads CASSLSRDHCEQYF. The CDR3 nucleotides read TGTGCCAGCTCGCTCTCCAGGGATCACTGCGAGCAGTACTTC. This chain connects TRBV18 to TRBJ2-7; the D gene is possibly TRBD1 (5 bases). The germline V gene has CDR1 KGHSH and CDR2 LQKENI. Trimming stripped 6 bases from V and 6 bases from J, with 18 bases between. This CDR3 has 14 residues.